One sample yielded the 15 T cell receptor beta chains listed below, sequenced in a study of tumor and adjacent non-tumor tissue in lung cancer. RNA was extracted from bulk tissue without any cell sorting. More than 3 cm separated this lung sample from the edge of the tumor. The library came from three nested PCR rounds adapted from ARM-PCR protocols. TCRdb processed the multiplex PCR reads anew with MiXCR; each CDR3 protein has one entry. The sample has approximately 100,000 distinct CDR3 sequences, about 63% seen once; the top ten hold over 15%. The sequenced sample was distant non-tumor lung tissue. These receptors were taken from a man aged 60 to 75 with non-small cell lung cancer.

The count of this clonotype is one. Just one base apart from a much larger clone, this may be a read error. The chain is built from TRBV5-1 and TRBJ2-7; D call uncertain. This CDR3 region has 14 residues. V lost 0 bases and J lost 0, with 7 bases in between. Germline V gene lookup returns CDR1 SGHRS and CDR2 YFSETQ. For the CDR3, the DNA is TGCGCCAGCAGCTTGGCCTCGGACTCCTACGAGCAGTACTTC. Translation gives CASSLASDSYEQYF.

Points on this clonotype: A read error may explain this, as a much larger clone is one base away. CDR3 protein: CSVQGGNQLQHF. The CDR3 nucleotides are TGCAGTGTTCAGGGCGGCAATCAGCTCCAGCATTTT. The rearrangement uses TRBV20-1 and TRBJ1-5, with D maybe TRBD1 (5 bases). Germline V lookup: CDR1 DFQATT, CDR2 SNEGSKA (reference sequence). The CDR3 consists of 12 residues.

The rearrangement links TRBV6-1 to TRBJ1-2; unclear D gene. The CDR3 runs 13 residues. From germline, CDR1 is MNHNS and CDR2 SASEGT. V lost 5 bases to trimming and J lost 3 bases, with 10 bases between them. CDR3 in DNA: TGTGCCAGCAGTCCTGGGATAGACTATGGCTACACCTTC. Encoded protein: CASSPGIDYGYTF.

J is TRBJ1-2 and V is TRBV29-1, with 7 nucleotides matching TRBD1. The CDR3 has 14 amino acids. The V segment lost 5 bases and the J segment 7 bases; nucleotides outside the gene matches: 13. Germline values: CDR1 SQVTM, CDR2 ANQGSEA. The CDR3 nucleotides are TGCAGCGTTCCCGGGACAGCGATCCACGGTGGCTACACCTTC. This sequence encodes CSVPGTAIHGGYTF.

This clonotype was counted at least ten times. The chain links TRBV6-2 or TRBV6-3 to TRBJ2-1; D remains unclear. Trimming shortened V by 6 bases and J by 3 bases, and 12 bases separated the two germline ends. The CDR3 contains 14 residues. Germline lookup yields CDR1 MNHEY and CDR2 SVGEGT. The CDR3 sequence: CASRSDQSYNEQFF. CDR3 nucleotides: TGTGCCAGCAGGTCGGACCAAAGCTACAATGAGCAGTTCTTC.

On this clonotype: This may arise from a read error, as a much more abundant clone is one base away. The rearrangement uses TRBV4-1 and TRBJ2-5; D remains unclear. The CDR3 sequence is 14 residues long. CDR1 is MGHRA and CDR2 is YSYEKL in the germline V gene. The CDR3 nucleotides are TGCGCCAGCAGCCAATTACGGCACCAAGAGGCCCAGTACTTC. This codes for CASSQLRHQEAQYF.

As for this clonotype: Without the conserved terminal phenylalanine or tryptophan, this CDR3 likely stems from a read error. The V and J genes are TRBV11-1 and TRBJ2-2; tentatively, D is TRBD2 (6 bases). This CDR3 has 16 amino acids. The germline V gene encodes CDR1 SGHAT and CDR2 FQDESV (reference sequence). Written as DNA, the CDR3 is TGTGCCAGCAACTTAAGGAGGGGCCTAAACACCGGGGAGCTGTTTTTG. This sequence encodes CASNLRRGLNTGELFL.

The genes are TRBV12-3 or TRBV12-4 and TRBJ2-3, with D unresolved. V gave up 1 base and J gave up 2 bases, with 4 bases separating them. This CDR3 comprises 13 residues. CDR3 DNA: TGTGCCAGCAGTTTAGGGCCCACAGATACGCAGTATTTT. Its translation: CASSLGPTDTQYF.

In this sample, this clonotype turned up many times. The chain recombines TRBV6-5 with TRBJ2-7, with D unclear. Trimming pared 4 bases from V and 0 bases from J, leaving 10 bases between. The CDR3 is made up of 14 amino acids. Germline loops: CDR1 MNHEY, CDR2 SVGAGI. In DNA, the CDR3 is TGTGCCAGCAGTTTGACCACCACCTCCTACGAGCAGTACTTC. Amino acid sequence: CASSLTTTSYEQYF.

On this clonotype itself: The germline gene is not matched at one end of the junction; a read error may be the cause. The rearrangement uses TRBV11-2 and TRBJ2-7; 8 bases align to TRBD2. The CDR3 is 16 residues long. Per the germline V gene, CDR1 is SGHAT and CDR2 is FQNNGV. CDR3 bases: TGTACCAGCAGCTTGGGGGCTAGCGGGTATTCCTACGAGCGGTACTTC. Translated: CTSSLGASGYSYERYF.

With regard to this clonotype: The junction shows a germline mismatch at one end, possibly a read error. V and J are TRBV12-3 or TRBV12-4 and TRBJ2-2, with TRBD2 identical over 7 bases. CDR3 length: 15 amino acids. In DNA, the CDR3 is TGTGCTAGCAGTTTAGAGGCAGGGAGGGTCGTGGAGCTGTTTTTT. The encoded protein is CASSLEAGRVVELFF.

This clonotype is a singleton in its sample. One junction end does not reproduce the germline sequence, and a read error may be involved. This chain connects TRBV5-5 to TRBJ1-1, with D possibly TRBD1 on 5 matching bases. Germline V gene data show CDR1 as SGHKS and CDR2 as YYEKEE (reference sequence). The CDR3 consists of 15 residues. This chain's CDR3 is CANRLHRGMNTEAFF. CDR3 coding DNA: TGTGCCAACAGGCTCCATCGGGGAATGAATACTGAAGCTTTCTTT.

In its sample, this clonotype was seen once. This sequence may be a read error, since a much larger clone differs from it by one base. The J gene is TRBJ2-1, the V gene TRBV12-3 or TRBV12-4, with D tentatively TRBD1 or TRBD2 (5 bases each). The CDR3 has 15 residues. The CDR3 coding sequence is TGTACCAGCAGCTGGGCCCGGACTGCCCAGGGTGAGCAGTTCTTC. Its protein product is CTSSWARTAQGEQFF.

This clonotype was detected only once. The germline gene is not matched at one end of the junction; a read error may be the cause. The V gene is TRBV6-6, the J gene TRBJ1-4; D remains ambiguous. The germline V gene has CDR1 MNHNY and CDR2 SVGAGI (reference sequence). CDR3 length: 16 amino acids. The CDR3 spells CASIMGTRCNNEKLLF. In nucleotides, the CDR3 is TGTGCCAGCATTATGGGAACTCGTTGTAATAATGAAAAACTGCTTTTT.

This clonotype came up a few times. The chain carries TRBV30 and TRBJ1-1, with D hard to call. The CDR3 extends over 16 amino acids. Germline-derived CDR1 and CDR2 are GTSNPN and SVGIG (reference sequence). V gave up 0 bases and J gave up 1 base, with 15 bases separating them. The CDR3 DNA follows: TGTGCCTGGAGTGTGTGGGGATCGGCTGAGAACACTGAAGCTTTCTTT. Encoded protein: CAWSVWGSAENTEAFF.